This T cell receptor (beta chain) was sequenced in a study of breast tumors, draining lymph nodes, adjacent tissues. Findings of the study overall: Most tumor T cells seemingly derive from lymph node, then expand in tumor. Data only fit, rather than demonstrated, lymph node origin of most tumor T cells.

This clonotype was recorded at least ten times. Its antigen is not known. TCRdb recomputed calls from the multiplex PCR reads with MiXCR, one row per CDR3 protein. This sample has about 300,000 distinct CDR3 sequences, with 30% to 35% found just once. The lymph nodes were axillary draining lymph nodes from breast cancer patients. The CDR3 covers 13 residues. The V end was cut by 4 bases, the J end by 10 bases, with 14 bases between. The germline gives CDR1 SGHRS, CDR2 YFSETQ. V is TRBV5-1 and J is TRBJ2-2; D may correspond to TRBD1 or TRBD2 (5 bases each). Sequencing was carried out using axillary lymph node tissue. The source of this sequence is a female donor with breast cancer. Some clones in this sample may be carry-over from other donors' samples. The CDR3 nucleotides read TGCGCCAGCAGCAGAGCCGGGGCTCAGGAGCTGTTTTTT. This sequence encodes CASSRAGAQELFF.